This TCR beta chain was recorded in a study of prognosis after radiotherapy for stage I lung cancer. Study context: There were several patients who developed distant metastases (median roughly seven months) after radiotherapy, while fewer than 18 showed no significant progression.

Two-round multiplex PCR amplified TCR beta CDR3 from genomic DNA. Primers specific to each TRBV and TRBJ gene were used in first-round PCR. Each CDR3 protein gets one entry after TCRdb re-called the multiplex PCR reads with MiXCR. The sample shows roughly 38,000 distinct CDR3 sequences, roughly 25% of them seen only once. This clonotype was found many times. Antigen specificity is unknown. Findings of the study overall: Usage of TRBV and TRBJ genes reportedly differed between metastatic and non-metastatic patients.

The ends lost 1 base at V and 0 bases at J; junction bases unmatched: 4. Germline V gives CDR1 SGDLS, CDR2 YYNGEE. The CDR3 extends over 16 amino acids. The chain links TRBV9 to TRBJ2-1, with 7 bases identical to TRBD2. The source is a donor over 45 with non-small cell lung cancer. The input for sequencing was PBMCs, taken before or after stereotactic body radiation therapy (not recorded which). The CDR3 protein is CASSVSGGSSYNEQFF. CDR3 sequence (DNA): TGTGCCAGCAGCGTAAGTGGCGGGAGCTCCTACAATGAGCAGTTCTTC. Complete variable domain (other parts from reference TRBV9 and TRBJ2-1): DSGVTQTPKHLITATGQRVTLRCSPRSGDLSVYWYQQSLDQGLQFLIQYYNGEERAKGNILERFSAQQFPDLHSELNLSSLELGDSALYFCASSVSGGSSYNEQFFGPGTRLTVL.